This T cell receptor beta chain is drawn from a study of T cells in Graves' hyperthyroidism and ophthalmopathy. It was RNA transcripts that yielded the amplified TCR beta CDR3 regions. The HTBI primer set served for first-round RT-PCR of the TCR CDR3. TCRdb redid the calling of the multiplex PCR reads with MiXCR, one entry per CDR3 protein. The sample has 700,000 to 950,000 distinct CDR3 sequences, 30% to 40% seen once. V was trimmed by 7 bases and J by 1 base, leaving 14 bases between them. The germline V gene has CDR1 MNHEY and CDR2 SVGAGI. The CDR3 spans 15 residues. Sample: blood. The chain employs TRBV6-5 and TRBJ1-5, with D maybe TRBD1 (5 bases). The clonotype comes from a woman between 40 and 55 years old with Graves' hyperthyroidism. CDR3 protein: CASKTGEVSNQPQHF. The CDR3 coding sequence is TGTGCCAGCAAAACAGGCGAAGTCAGCAATCAGCCCCAGCATTTT.